The rows below give T cell receptor beta chains drawn from one sample of a study of beta chain features in type 1 diabetes. Here immunoSEQ multiplex PCR was the method, and the copy in TCRdb shows in-frame clones only, minus some. The table includes some 130,000 clones, 9% detected once. Source material: central memory CD4+ T cells from blood. The receptors here all came from a man aged 30-40 years with type 1 diabetes. Each CDR3 is given with its conserved first and last residue. A D gene is named only where the DNA matches it firmly. A row's size may be missing; if present it is once, few, many or a size class.

abundance	v_gene	j_gene	len	d_gene	CDR3nt	CDR3aa
-	TRBV6-6	TRBJ1-2	13	-	TGTGCCAGCAGTACAGTAAGAGAAAATGGCTACACCTTC	CASSTVRENGYTF
few	TRBV27	TRBJ2-7	15	TRBD1	TGTGCCAGCAGCCGGGACAGTGTCCCTACCTACGAGCAGTACTTC	CASSRDSVPTYEQYF
-	TRBV10-3	TRBJ2-1	18	TRBD1	TGTGCCATCAATCCCGGGACAGGGTCCGGGAGCTCCTACAATGAGCAGTTCTTC	CAINPGTGSGSSYNEQFF
few	TRBV5-1	TRBJ1-4	17	TRBD1	TGCGCCAGCAGCCCGTGGGGACTCGACAGGGGGGGTGAAAAACTGTTTTTT	CASSPWGLDRGGEKLFF
-	TRBV28	TRBJ1-5	16	TRBD1	TGTGCCAGCAGGGCCGGGACAGGGGGCCGCAATCAGCCCCAGCATTTT	CASRAGTGGRNQPQHF
few	TRBV5-1	TRBJ1-1	15	-	TGCGCCAGCAGCTTGGGCGTGGCGGCGAACGCTGAAGCTTTCTTT	CASSLGVAANAEAFF
-	TRBV15	TRBJ1-1	12	-	TGTGCCACCAGCAGAGATAGTCGGGAAGCTTTCTTT	CATSRDSREAFF
few	TRBV7-2	TRBJ2-1	16	TRBD2	TGTGCCAGCAGCTTAGTGGGCGGGGGGGCGTACAATGAGCAGTTCTTC	CASSLVGGGAYNEQFF
-	TRBV2	TRBJ2-3	15	TRBD2	TGTGCCGTTACGACTAGCGGGGGGCCCGCAGATACGCAGTATTTT	CAVTTSGGPADTQYF
few	TRBV11-2	TRBJ2-4	14	-	TGTGCCAGCAGCTTGGGACAAAAGAGGGACATTCAGTACTTC	CASSLGQKRDIQYF
few	TRBV30	TRBJ1-3	14	TRBD1	TGTGCCTGGAGGGACAGGAGCTCTGGAAACACCATATATTTT	CAWRDRSSGNTIYF
-	TRBV4-1	TRBJ1-5	15	TRBD1	TGCGCCAGCAGCCAAGACGGACAGGAGTATCAGCCCCAGCATTTT	CASSQDGQEYQPQHF
few	TRBV11-2	TRBJ2-1	14	-	TGTGCCAGCAGCCGGTCGAGCTCCTACAATGAGCAGTTCTTC	CASSRSSSYNEQFF
few	TRBV4-3	TRBJ1-4	14	-	TGCGCCAGCAGCCAGTCACTGGACACTGAAAAACTGTTTTTT	CASSQSLDTEKLFF
few	TRBV7-2	TRBJ1-6	15	-	TGTGCCAGCAGCTTAAACCCGACTGGGAATTCACCCCTCCACTTT	CASSLNPTGNSPLHF
many	TRBV9	TRBJ2-2	11	-	TGTGCCAGCGAGCGGAGCGGGGAGCTGTTTTTT	CASERSGELFF
-	TRBV7-2	TRBJ2-5	13	-	TGTGCCAGCACCCGACAGGAATCTGAGACCCAGTACTTC	CASTRQESETQYF
-	TRBV5-1	TRBJ2-3	13	-	TGCGCCAGCAGCCCCCAGGGGACAGATACGCAGTATTTT	CASSPQGTDTQYF
few	TRBV7-2	TRBJ2-5	14	-	TGTGCCAGCAGCCGCTCCACTATGGCGGAGACCCAGTACTTC	CASSRSTMAETQYF
-	TRBV6-5	TRBJ2-7	14	-	TGTGCCAGCAGTCAGGAGGGGCCCCTCTACGAGCAGTACTTC	CASSQEGPLYEQYF
few	TRBV9	TRBJ2-5	15	-	TGTGCCAGCAGCGTAGATCAGCGAGAACAAGAGACCCAGTACTTC	CASSVDQREQETQYF
-	TRBV6-1	TRBJ2-3	13	-	TGTGCCAGCAGCGACCCGACTACAGATACGCAGTATTTT	CASSDPTTDTQYF
few	TRBV28	TRBJ1-2	15	TRBD1	TGTGCCAGCAACCGGCCGGACAGGGGAAACTATGGCTACACCTTC	CASNRPDRGNYGYTF
once	TRBV4-2	TRBJ1-4	16	TRBD1	TGTGCCAGCAGCTCACAGGGGGCACGGACTAATGAAAAACTGTTTTTT	CASSSQGARTNEKLFF
-	TRBV7-7	TRBJ2-1	15	TRBD1	TGTGCTAGCAGCCCTTATACAGGGGAAGCGAATGAGCAGTTCTTC	CASSPYTGEANEQFF